The present entry profiles one T cell receptor (beta chain) with its context. Sample-barcoded 5' priming and a J-beta primer mix drove a second PCR of roughly 6 to 12 cycles. Using its own MiXCR run on the 5' RACE reads, TCRdb lists one record per CDR3 protein. This sample has around 1,600,000 distinct CDR3 sequences, with approximately 43% found just once. Germline CDR1 SGHTA, CDR2 FQGNSA. The CDR3 consists of 13 residues. V gave up 5 bases and J gave up 13 bases; unmatched junction bases: 11. This sample was taken from a study of blood T cells in healthy people across ages. Isolation yielded PBMCs, at least 6.5 million per sample, in every case.

This sequence was found in a woman between 18 and 30 years old in good health. The material sequenced was blood. This sequence joins TRBV7-2 and TRBJ2-1, with 7 positions matching TRBD2. CDR3 residues: CASSPRVSGVQFF. The CDR3 nucleotides read TGTGCCAGCAGCCCCCGAGTCAGCGGGGTCCAGTTCTTC.